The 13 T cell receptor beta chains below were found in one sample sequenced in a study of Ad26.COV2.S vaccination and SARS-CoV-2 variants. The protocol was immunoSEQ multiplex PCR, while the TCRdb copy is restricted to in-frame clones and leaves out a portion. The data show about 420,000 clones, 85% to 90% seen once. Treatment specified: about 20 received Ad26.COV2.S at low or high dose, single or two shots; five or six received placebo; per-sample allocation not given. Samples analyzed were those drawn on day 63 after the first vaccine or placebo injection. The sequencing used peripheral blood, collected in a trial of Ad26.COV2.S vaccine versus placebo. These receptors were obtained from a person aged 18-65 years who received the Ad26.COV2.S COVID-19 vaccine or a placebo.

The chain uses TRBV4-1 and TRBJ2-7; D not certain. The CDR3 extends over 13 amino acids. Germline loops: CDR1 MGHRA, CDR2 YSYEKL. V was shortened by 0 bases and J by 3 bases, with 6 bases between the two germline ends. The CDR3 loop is CASSQDDRYEQYF. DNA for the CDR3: TGCGCCAGCAGCCAAGATGACCGCTACGAGCAGTACTTC.

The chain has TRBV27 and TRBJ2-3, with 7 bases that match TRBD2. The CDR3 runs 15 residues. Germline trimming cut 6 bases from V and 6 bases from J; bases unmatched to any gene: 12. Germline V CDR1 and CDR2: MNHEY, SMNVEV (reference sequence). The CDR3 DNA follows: TGTGCCAGCAGCCCGCCGGGGGGAGGGTCGGATACGCAGTATTTT. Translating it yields CASSPPGGGSDTQYF.

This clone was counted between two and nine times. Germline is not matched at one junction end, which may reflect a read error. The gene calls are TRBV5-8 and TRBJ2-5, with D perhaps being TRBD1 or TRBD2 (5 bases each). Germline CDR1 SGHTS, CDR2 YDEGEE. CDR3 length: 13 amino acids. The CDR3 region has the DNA TGTGCCAGCAGCCTAGGTCGGGTCTCACGAGGGGACTTC. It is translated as CASSLGRVSRGDF.

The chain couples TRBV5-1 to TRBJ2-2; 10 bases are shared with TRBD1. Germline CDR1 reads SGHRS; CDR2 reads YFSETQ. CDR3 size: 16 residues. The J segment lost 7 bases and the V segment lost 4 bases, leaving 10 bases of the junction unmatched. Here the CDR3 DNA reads TGCGCCAGCAGCAACAGACAGGGGGCGCCGGGCGGGGAGCTGTTTTTT. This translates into CASSNRQGAPGGELFF. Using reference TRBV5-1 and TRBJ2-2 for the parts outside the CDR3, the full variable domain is KAGVTQTPRYLIKTRGQQVTLSCSPISGHRSVSWYQQTPGQGLQFLFEYFSETQRNKGNFPGRFSGRQFSNSRSEMNVSTLELGDSALYLCASSNRQGAPGGELFFGEGSRLTVL.

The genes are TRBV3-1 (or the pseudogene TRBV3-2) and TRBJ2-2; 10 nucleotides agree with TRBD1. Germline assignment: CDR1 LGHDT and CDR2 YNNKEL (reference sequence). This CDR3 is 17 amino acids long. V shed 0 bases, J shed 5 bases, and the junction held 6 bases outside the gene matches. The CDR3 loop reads CASSQDRQGARTGELFF. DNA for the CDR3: TGTGCCAGCAGCCAAGATCGACAGGGGGCAAGGACCGGGGAGCTGTTTTTT.

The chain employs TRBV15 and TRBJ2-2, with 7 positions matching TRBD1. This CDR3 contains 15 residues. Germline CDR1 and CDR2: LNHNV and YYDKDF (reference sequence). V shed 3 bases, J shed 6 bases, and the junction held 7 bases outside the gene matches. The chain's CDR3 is CATSRGQSGAGELFF. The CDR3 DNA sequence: TGTGCCACCAGCAGGGGACAGTCAGGGGCCGGGGAGCTGTTTTTT.

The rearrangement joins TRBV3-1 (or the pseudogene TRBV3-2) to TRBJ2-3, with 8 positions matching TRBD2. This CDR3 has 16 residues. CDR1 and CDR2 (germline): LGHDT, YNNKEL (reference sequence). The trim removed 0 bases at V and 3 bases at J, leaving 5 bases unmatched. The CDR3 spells CASSQDRRGGTDTQYF. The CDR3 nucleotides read TGTGCCAGCAGCCAAGATAGACGGGGGGGGACAGATACGCAGTATTTT.

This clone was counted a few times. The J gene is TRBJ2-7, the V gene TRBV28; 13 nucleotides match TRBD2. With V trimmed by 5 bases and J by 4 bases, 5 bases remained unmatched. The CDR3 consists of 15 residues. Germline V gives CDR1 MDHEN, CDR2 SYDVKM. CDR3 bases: TGTGCCAGCAGTATTAGGACTAGCGGGAGATACGAGCAGTACTTC. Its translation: CASSIRTSGRYEQYF.

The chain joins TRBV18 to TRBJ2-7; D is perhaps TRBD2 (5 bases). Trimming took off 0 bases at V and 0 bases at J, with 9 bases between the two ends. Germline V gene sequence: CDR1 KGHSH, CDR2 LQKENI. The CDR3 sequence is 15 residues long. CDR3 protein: CASSPPGSLSYEQYF. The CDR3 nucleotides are TGTGCCAGCTCACCACCGGGGAGCCTCTCCTACGAGCAGTACTTC.

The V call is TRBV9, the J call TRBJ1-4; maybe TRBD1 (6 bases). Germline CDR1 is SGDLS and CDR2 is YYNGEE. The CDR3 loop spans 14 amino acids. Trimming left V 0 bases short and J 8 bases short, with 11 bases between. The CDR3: CASSVGGASEKLFF. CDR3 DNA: TGTGCCAGCAGCGTAGGGGGGGCTTCGGAAAAACTGTTTTTT.

This chain's CDR3 is CASSFREKPQHF. The CDR3 nucleotides are TGTGCCAGCAGCTTTCGGGAAAAGCCCCAGCATTTT. The V and J genes are TRBV5-6 and TRBJ1-5; no reliable D call. In germline, CDR1 is SGHDT, CDR2 YYEEEE. V lost 2 bases to trimming and J lost 8 bases, with 8 bases between them. CDR3 length: 12 amino acids.

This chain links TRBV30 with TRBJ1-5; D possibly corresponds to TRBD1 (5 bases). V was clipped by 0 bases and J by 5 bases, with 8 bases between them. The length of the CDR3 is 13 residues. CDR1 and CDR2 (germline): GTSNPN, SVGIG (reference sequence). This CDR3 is CAWSVGEDQPQHF. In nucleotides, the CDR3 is TGTGCCTGGAGTGTAGGGGAGGATCAGCCCCAGCATTTT.

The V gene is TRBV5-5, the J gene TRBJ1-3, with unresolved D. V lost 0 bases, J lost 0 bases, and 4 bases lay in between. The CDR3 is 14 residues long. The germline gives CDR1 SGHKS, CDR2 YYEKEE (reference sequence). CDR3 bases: TGTGCCAGCAGCTTGGTGTACTCTGGAAACACCATATATTTT. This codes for CASSLVYSGNTIYF.